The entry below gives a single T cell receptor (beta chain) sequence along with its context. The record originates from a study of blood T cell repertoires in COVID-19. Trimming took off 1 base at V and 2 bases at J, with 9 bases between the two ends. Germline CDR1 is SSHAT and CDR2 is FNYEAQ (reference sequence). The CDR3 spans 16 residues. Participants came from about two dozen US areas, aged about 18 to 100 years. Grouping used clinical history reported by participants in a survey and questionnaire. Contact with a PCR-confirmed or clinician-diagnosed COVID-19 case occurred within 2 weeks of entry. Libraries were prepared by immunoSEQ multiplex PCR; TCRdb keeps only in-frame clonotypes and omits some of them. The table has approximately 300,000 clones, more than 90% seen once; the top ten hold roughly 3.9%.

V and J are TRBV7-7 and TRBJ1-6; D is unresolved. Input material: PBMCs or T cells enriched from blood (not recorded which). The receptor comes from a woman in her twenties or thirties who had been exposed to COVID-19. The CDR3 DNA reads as TGTGCCAGCAGCTTAGATCCGGGTGCCTATAATTCACCCCTCCACTTT. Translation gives CASSLDPGAYNSPLHF.